These 21 T cell receptor beta chains originate from one sample sequenced in a study of cytomegalovirus exposure and HLA in healthy donors. The PCR used 60 Vbeta and 13 Jbeta primers. Sequencing used immunoSEQ multiplex PCR; TCRdb keeps in-frame clones, though not all of them. The repertoire holds tens of thousands of clones, with approximately 76% as singletons. The sequenced sample was PBMCs. These receptors came from a man in his fifties in good health and CMV-seronegative.

The chain recombines TRBV4-1 with TRBJ2-3; D possibly corresponds to TRBD1 (6 bases). This CDR3 is built from 15 residues. Germline V CDR1 and CDR2: MGHRA, YSYEKL. Trimming cost V 3 bases and J 1 base, with 11 bases left between them. The CDR3 DNA follows: TGCGCCAGCAGCCACCTGGGGGCGGGCACAGATACGCAGTATTTT. Encoded protein: CASSHLGAGTDTQYF.

The rearrangement joins TRBV6-1 to TRBJ1-1; D remains unclear. The CDR3 totals 12 residues. Trimming removed 2 bases from V and 10 bases from J, with 11 bases in between. Per the germline V gene, CDR1 is MNHNS and CDR2 is SASEGT. Here the CDR3 DNA reads TGTGCCAGCAGTGAATCGTGGCAGCGAGCTTTCTTT. Translation gives CASSESWQRAFF.

A few counts support this clone. The chain uses TRBV7-3 and TRBJ2-5; 10 bases agree with TRBD1. V trimming: 5 bases; J trimming: 2 bases; junction bases outside the gene matches: 5. The CDR3 has 15 residues. Germline values: CDR1 SGHTA, CDR2 FQGTGA. DNA of the CDR3: TGTGCCAGCAGCGGGGGGGGACAGGGGCAAGAGACCCAGTACTTC. This encodes CASSGGGQGQETQYF.

CDR3 protein: CASNSFSGGGRYEQYF. DNA for the CDR3: TGTGCCAGCAACTCCTTTTCCGGCGGGGGTCGGTACGAGCAGTACTTC. The chain employs TRBV7-2 and TRBJ2-7; 7 bases agree with TRBD2. The CDR3 is 16 residues long. With V trimmed by 7 bases and J by 4 bases, 16 bases remained unmatched. Germline CDR1 SGHTA, CDR2 FQGNSA.

J is TRBJ1-2 and V is TRBV25-1; TRBD1 agrees at 10 bases. With V trimmed by 3 bases and J by 3 bases, 4 bases remained unmatched. This CDR3 is built from 15 residues. CDR1 and CDR2 from the germline V gene are MGHDK and SYGVNS. Written as DNA, the CDR3 is TGTGCCAGCAGTGATAGGACAGGGGGAGACTATGGCTACACCTTC. Translation gives CASSDRTGGDYGYTF.

The CDR3 bases are TGCAGCGTTGGAGGACAGGTCTCGAACACCGGGGAGCTGTTTTTT. It translates to CSVGGQVSNTGELFF. The chain uses TRBV29-1 and TRBJ2-2; 7 nucleotides agree with TRBD1. The length of the CDR3 is 15 residues. In germline, CDR1 is SQVTM, CDR2 ANQGSEA. Trimming removed 4 bases from V and 0 bases from J; junction bases left unmatched: 5.

This clone showed up just a few times. This chain uses TRBV29-1 with TRBJ2-5, with TRBD1 matching 7 bases. Germline V gene data show CDR1 as SQVTM and CDR2 as ANQGSEA. The CDR3 is made up of 14 amino acids. With 4 bases clipped from V and 5 bases from J, the junction kept 10 bases outside the gene matches. In DNA, the CDR3 is TGCAGCGTTGCCCTCAGTGTCAGGGGGGAGACCCAGTACTTC. It translates to CSVALSVRGETQYF.

This chain links TRBV6-6 with TRBJ2-3, with 8 bases that match TRBD1. The germline gives CDR1 MNHNY, CDR2 SVGAGI (reference sequence). V dropped 2 bases and J dropped 3; count of bases not matched to a gene: 4. This CDR3 region has 15 residues. The CDR3 DNA follows: TGTGCCAGCAGTTACGGACAGGGTAGGACAGATACGCAGTATTTT. This codes for CASSYGQGRTDTQYF.

V gene TRBV5-1 combines with J gene TRBJ1-2, with D possibly TRBD1 on 5 matching bases. Germline V gene data show CDR1 as SGHRS and CDR2 as YFSETQ. Trimming took 0 bases from V and 7 from J, leaving 10 bases between them. The CDR3 is 13 residues long. This CDR3 is CASSLAGVGGYTF. The CDR3 bases are TGCGCCAGCAGCTTGGCGGGGGTAGGTGGCTACACCTTC. The full variable domain, rest sourced from reference TRBV5-1 and TRBJ1-2, is KAGVTQTPRYLIKTRGQQVTLSCSPISGHRSVSWYQQTPGQGLQFLFEYFSETQRNKGNFPGRFSGRQFSNSRSEMNVSTLELGDSALYLCASSLAGVGGYTFGSGTRLTVV.

This clone appeared once. The V gene is TRBV6-1, the J gene TRBJ1-1; TRBD1 aligns across 9 bases. The trim removed 6 bases at V and 5 bases at J, leaving 10 bases unmatched. CDR3 length: 15 residues. Germline-derived CDR1 and CDR2 are MNHNS and SASEGT. The CDR3 protein is CASSRDTGGGTEAFF. CDR3 bases: TGTGCCAGCAGCAGAGATACAGGGGGCGGAACTGAAGCTTTCTTT.

This chain links TRBV20-1 with TRBJ1-1; possibly TRBD1 for D (6 bases). V lost 3 bases to trimming and J lost 8 bases, with 10 bases between them. The CDR3 runs 11 residues. Germline CDR1 reads DFQATT; CDR2 reads SNEGSKA (reference sequence). CDR3 loop: CSARDDREAFF. Here the CDR3 DNA reads TGCAGTGCTAGGGATGACAGGGAAGCTTTCTTT.

This clone was seen a few times. The V and J genes are TRBV27 and TRBJ2-7, with a tentative D call TRBD1 (5 bases). Trimming removed 1 base from V and 0 bases from J, with 10 bases in between. Germline loops: CDR1 MNHEY, CDR2 SMNVEV (reference sequence). The CDR3 is 15 amino acids. CDR3 in amino acids: CASSLLPDSSYEQYF. As DNA, the CDR3 is TGTGCCAGCAGTTTATTGCCTGACAGCTCCTACGAGCAGTACTTC.

V and J are TRBV5-4 and TRBJ1-1, with a possible D match to TRBD1 (6 bases). The CDR3 is 15 amino acids. Germline loops: CDR1 SGHNT, CDR2 YYREEE (reference sequence). Trimming removed 4 bases at V and 2 bases at J, with 15 bases between. The DNA of the CDR3 is TGTGCCAGCAGCATACAGGGACCCCTTAACACTGAAGCTTTCTTT. It specifies CASSIQGPLNTEAFF.

The rearrangement uses TRBV29-1 and TRBJ1-1, with 7 nucleotides matching TRBD1. Germline CDR1 reads SQVTM; CDR2 reads ANQGSEA. V was pared by 6 bases and J by 3 bases, with 7 bases of the junction left unmatched. This CDR3 is 13 amino acids long. CDR3: CSVRTGVDTEAFF. In nucleotides, the CDR3 is TGCAGCGTCCGTACAGGGGTGGACACTGAAGCTTTCTTT. The variable domain in full, with the rest retrieved from reference TRBV29-1 and TRBJ1-1, is SAVISQKPSRDICQRGTSLTIQCQVDSQVTMMFWYRQQPGQSLTLIATANQGSEATYESGFVIDKFPISRPNLTFSTLTVSNMSPEDSSIYLCSVRTGVDTEAFFGQGTRLTVV.

V usage is TRBV27 and J usage is TRBJ2-7; possible D gene TRBD1, 5 bases. Germline V CDR1 and CDR2: MNHEY, SMNVEV (reference sequence). The CDR3 consists of 13 residues. With 3 bases removed from V and 1 base from J, the gap between germline ends came to 7 bases. CDR3: CASSFAGSYEQYF. The CDR3 nucleotides read TGTGCCAGCAGTTTTGCAGGGTCCTACGAGCAGTACTTC.

This clone occurred once. This chain connects TRBV19 to TRBJ1-3; 7 bases match TRBD1. V lost 6 bases to trimming and J lost 5 bases; unmatched junction nucleotides: 7. The CDR3 is 14 residues long. Germline V gene sequence: CDR1 LNHDA, CDR2 SQIVND (reference sequence). CDR3 protein: CASSLGDSRNTIYF. The DNA of the CDR3 is TGTGCCAGTAGCCTTGGGGACAGCCGAAACACCATATATTTT.

The rearrangement links TRBV30 to TRBJ1-6; 10 bases are a match to TRBD1. V gave up 2 bases and J gave up 13 bases; unmatched junction bases: 5. The CDR3 spans 13 residues. Germline-derived CDR1 and CDR2 are GTSNPN and SVGIG (reference sequence). CDR3 sequence (DNA): TGTGCCTGGAGTCGGGACAGGGGTTTCCCCCTCCACTTT. This encodes CAWSRDRGFPLHF.

V usage is TRBV2 and J usage is TRBJ1-5; possible D gene TRBD1, 5 bases. Germline assignment: CDR1 SNHLY and CDR2 FYNNEI. The CDR3 has 14 residues. The germline V and J ends were trimmed by 2 bases and 7 bases, with 12 bases remaining between them. The CDR3 region is CASSEIGGWQPQHF. DNA for the CDR3: TGTGCCAGCAGTGAAATCGGGGGTTGGCAGCCCCAGCATTTT.

This clone occurred once. V is TRBV15 and J is TRBJ1-4; TRBD1 agrees at 11 bases. The CDR3 spans 16 residues. Germline V gene data show CDR1 as LNHNV and CDR2 as YYDKDF (reference sequence). V was pared by 0 bases and J by 5 bases, with 2 bases of the junction left unmatched. CDR3 DNA sequence: TGTGCCACCAGCAGAGAGGGACAGGGGGGAAATGAAAAACTGTTTTTT. It is translated as CATSREGQGGNEKLFF.

The chain has TRBV6-4 and TRBJ2-3; TRBD2 agrees at 10 bases. The CDR3 is 15 amino acids. The V and J ends lost 5 bases and 0 bases, in that order; junction bases with no gene match: 2. Germline lookup yields CDR1 MRHNA and CDR2 SNTAGT. CDR3 nucleotide sequence: TGTGCCAGCAGTAAACTAGCGGGGAGCACAGATACGCAGTATTTT. Its protein is CASSKLAGSTDTQYF.

In this sample, this clone turned up a few times. The V and J genes are TRBV7-3 and TRBJ2-7, with D tentatively TRBD2 (6 bases). The CDR3 contains 13 residues. Looked up from germline, CDR1 is SGHTA and CDR2 is FQGTGA. V shed 3 bases and J shed 5 bases, with 11 bases lying between them. The CDR3 loop is CASSFGGNDEQYF. Written as DNA, the CDR3 is TGTGCCAGCAGCTTTGGAGGGAATGACGAGCAGTACTTC.